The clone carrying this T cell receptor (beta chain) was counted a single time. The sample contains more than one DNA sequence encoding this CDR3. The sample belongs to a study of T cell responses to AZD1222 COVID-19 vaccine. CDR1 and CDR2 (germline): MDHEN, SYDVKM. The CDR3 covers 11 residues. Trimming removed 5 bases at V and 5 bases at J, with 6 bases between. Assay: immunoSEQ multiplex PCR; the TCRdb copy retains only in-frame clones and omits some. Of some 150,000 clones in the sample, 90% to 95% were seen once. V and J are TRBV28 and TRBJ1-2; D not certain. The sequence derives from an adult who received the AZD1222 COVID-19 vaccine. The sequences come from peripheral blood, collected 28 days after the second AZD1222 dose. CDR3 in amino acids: CASSPGYGYTF. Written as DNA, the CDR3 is TGTGCCAGCAGTCCGGGGTATGGCTACACCTTC.